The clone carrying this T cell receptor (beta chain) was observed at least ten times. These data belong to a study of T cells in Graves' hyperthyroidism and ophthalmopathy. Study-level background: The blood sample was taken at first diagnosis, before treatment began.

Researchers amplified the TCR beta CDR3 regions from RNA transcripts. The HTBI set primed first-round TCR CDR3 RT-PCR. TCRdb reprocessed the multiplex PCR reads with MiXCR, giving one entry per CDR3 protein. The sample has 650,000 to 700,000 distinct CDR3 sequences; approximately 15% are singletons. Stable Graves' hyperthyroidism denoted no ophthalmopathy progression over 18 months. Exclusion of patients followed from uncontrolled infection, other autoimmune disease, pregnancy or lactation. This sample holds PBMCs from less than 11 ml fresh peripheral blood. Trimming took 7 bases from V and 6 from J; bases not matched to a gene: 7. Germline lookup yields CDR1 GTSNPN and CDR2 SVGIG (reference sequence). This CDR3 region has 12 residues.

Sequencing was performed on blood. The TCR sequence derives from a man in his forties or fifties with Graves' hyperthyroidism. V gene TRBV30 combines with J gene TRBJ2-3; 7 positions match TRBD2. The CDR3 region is CAFSGNRDTQYF. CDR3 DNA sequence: TGTGCCTTCAGCGGGAACAGGGATACGCAGTATTTT.